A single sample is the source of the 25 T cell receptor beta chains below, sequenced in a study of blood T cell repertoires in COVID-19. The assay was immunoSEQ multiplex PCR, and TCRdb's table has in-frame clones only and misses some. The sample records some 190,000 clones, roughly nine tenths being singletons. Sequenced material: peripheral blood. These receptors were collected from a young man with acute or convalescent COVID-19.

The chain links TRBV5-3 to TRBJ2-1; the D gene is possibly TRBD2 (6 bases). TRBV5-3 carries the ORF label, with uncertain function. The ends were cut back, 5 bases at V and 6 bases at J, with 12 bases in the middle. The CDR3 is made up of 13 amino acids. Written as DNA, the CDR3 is TGTGCCAGAAGTGGGGGAGGAGCCAATGAGCAGTTCTTC. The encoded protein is CARSGGGANEQFF.

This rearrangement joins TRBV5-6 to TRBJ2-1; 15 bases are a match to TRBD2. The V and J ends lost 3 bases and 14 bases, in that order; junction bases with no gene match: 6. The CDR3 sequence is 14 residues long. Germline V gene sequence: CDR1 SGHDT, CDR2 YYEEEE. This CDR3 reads CASSWTSGRAAEFF. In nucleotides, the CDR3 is TGTGCCAGCAGCTGGACTAGCGGGAGGGCCGCAGAGTTCTTC. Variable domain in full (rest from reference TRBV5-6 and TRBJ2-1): DAGVTQSPTHLIKTRGQQVTLRCSPKSGHDTVSWYQQALGQGPQFIFQYYEEEERQRGNFPDRFSGHQFPNYSSELNVNALLLGDSALYLCASSWTSGRAAEFFGPGTRLTVL.

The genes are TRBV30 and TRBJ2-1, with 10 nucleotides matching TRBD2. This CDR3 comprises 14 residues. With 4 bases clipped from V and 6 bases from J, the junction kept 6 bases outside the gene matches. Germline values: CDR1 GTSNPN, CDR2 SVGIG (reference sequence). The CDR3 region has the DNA TGTGCCTGGAAAAGGCTAGCGGGAGTCAATGAGCAGTTCTTC. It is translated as CAWKRLAGVNEQFF.

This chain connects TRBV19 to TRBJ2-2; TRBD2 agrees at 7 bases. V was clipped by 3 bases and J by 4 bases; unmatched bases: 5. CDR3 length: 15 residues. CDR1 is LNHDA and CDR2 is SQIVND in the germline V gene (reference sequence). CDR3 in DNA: TGTGCCAGTAGTATTCCGGGGGGTCGCACCGGGGAGCTGTTTTTT. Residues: CASSIPGGRTGELFF.

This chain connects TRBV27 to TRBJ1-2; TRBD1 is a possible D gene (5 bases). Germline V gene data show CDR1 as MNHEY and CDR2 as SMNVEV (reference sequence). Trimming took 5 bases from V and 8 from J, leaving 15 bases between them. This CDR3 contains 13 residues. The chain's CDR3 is CASSPTSGVGYTF. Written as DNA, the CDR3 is TGTGCCAGCAGTCCCACCTCGGGGGTCGGCTACACCTTC.

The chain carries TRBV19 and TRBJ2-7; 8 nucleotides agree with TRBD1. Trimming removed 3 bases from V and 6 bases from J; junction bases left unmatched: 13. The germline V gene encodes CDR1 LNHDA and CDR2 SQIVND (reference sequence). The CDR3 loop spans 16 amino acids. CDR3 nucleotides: TGTGCCAGTAGTATCCTCGGACAGGGAGGATTCGGCGAGCAGTACTTC. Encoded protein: CASSILGQGGFGEQYF.

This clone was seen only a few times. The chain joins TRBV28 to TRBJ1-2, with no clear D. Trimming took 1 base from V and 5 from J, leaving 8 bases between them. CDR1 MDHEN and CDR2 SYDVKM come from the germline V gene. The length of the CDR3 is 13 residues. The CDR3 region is CASSLLRDYGYTF. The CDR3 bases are TGTGCCAGCAGTTTATTACGGGATTATGGCTACACCTTC.

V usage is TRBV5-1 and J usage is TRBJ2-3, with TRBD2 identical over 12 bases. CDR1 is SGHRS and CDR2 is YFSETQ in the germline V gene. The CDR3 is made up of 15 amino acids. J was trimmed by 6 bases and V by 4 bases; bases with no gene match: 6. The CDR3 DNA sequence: TGCGCCAGCAGCCATGGACTAGCGGGACTGGATACGCAGTATTTT. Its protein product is CASSHGLAGLDTQYF. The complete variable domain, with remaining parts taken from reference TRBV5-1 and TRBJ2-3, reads KAGVTQTPRYLIKTRGQQVTLSCSPISGHRSVSWYQQTPGQGLQFLFEYFSETQRNKGNFPGRFSGRQFSNSRSEMNVSTLELGDSALYLCASSHGLAGLDTQYFGPGTRLTVL.

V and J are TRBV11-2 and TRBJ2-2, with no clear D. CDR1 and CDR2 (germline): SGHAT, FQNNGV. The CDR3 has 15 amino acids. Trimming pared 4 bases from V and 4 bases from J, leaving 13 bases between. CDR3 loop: CASSSRPSGTGELFF. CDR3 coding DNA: TGTGCCAGCAGCTCCCGCCCATCGGGCACCGGGGAGCTGTTTTTT.

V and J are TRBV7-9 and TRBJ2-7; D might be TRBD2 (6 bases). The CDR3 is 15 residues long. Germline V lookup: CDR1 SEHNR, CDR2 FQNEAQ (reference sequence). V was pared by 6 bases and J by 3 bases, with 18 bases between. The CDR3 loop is CASSNSRELHYEQYF. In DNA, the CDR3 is TGTGCCAGCAGTAATTCTCGGGAGTTACACTACGAGCAGTACTTC.

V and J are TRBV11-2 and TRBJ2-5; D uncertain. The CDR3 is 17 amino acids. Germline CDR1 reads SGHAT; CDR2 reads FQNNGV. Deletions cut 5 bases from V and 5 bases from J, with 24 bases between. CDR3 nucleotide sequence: TGTGCCAGCAGCGCGCAAACTAACGGCTTTTTTCGGGAGACCCAGTACTTC. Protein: CASSAQTNGFFRETQYF.

DNA of the CDR3: TGTGCCAGCAGCTTCCCCGGGACAGGGACCGGGGAGCTGTTTTTT. It codes for CASSFPGTGTGELFF. This chain links TRBV5-5 with TRBJ2-2, with TRBD1 matching over 9 bases. This CDR3 is 15 amino acids long. V gave up 2 bases and J gave up 5 bases; unmatched junction bases: 4. Per the germline V gene, CDR1 is SGHKS and CDR2 is YYEKEE (reference sequence).

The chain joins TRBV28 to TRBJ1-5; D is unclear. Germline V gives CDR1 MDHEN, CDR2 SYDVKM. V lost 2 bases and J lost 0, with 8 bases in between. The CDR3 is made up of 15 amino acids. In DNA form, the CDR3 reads TGTGCCAGCAGTTTACCGGGGAATAGCAATCAGCCCCAGCATTTT. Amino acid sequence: CASSLPGNSNQPQHF.

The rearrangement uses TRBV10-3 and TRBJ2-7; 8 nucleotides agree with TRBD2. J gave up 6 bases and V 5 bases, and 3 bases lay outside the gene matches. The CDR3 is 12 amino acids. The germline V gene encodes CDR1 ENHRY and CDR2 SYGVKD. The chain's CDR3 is CAISFSGSEQYF. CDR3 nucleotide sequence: TGTGCCATCAGTTTCAGCGGGAGCGAGCAGTACTTC.

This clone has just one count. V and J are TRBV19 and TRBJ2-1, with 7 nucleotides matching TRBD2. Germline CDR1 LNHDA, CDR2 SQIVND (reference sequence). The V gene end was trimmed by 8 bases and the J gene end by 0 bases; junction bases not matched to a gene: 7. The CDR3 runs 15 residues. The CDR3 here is CASGRAGSSYNEQFF. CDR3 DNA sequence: TGTGCCAGTGGACGAGCGGGGAGCTCCTACAATGAGCAGTTCTTC.

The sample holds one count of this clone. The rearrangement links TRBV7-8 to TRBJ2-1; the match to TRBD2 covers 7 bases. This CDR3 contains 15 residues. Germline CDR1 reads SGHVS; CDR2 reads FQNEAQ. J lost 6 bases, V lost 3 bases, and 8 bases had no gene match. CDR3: CASSFRLAGLNEQFF. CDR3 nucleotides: TGTGCCAGCAGCTTTAGACTAGCAGGCCTCAATGAGCAGTTCTTC.

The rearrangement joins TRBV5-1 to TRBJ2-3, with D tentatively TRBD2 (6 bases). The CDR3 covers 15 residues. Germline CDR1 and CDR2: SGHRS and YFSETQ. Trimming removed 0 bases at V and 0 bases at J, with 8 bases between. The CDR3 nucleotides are TGCGCCAGCAGCTTGGGACTAGGTAGCACAGATACGCAGTATTTT. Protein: CASSLGLGSTDTQYF.

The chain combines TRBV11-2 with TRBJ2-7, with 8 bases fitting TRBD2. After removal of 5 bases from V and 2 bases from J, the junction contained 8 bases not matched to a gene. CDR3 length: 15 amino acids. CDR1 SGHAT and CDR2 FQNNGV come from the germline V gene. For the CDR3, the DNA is TGTGCCAGCAGCACAAGTAGCGGGGTCCCCTACGAGCAGTACTTC. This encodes CASSTSSGVPYEQYF.

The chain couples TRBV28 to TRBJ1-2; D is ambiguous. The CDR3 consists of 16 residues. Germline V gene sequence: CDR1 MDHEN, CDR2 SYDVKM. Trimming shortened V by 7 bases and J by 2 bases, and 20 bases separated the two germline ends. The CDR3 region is CASTYFETPRNYGYTF. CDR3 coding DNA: TGTGCCAGCACCTATTTCGAGACGCCCAGGAACTATGGCTACACCTTC.

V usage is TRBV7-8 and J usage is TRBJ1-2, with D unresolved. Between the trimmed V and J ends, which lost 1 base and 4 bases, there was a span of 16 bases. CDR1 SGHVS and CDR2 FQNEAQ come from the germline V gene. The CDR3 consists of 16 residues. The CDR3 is CASSLEGGALPYGYTF. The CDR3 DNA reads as TGTGCCAGCAGCTTAGAAGGTGGAGCCCTTCCCTATGGCTACACCTTC.

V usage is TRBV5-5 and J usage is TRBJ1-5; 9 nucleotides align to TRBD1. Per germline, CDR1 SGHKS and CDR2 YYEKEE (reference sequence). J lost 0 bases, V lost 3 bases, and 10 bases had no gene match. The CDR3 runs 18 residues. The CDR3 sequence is CASSSGPDRGHSNQPQHF. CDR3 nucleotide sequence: TGTGCCAGCAGCTCCGGTCCGGACAGGGGCCATAGCAATCAGCCCCAGCATTTT.

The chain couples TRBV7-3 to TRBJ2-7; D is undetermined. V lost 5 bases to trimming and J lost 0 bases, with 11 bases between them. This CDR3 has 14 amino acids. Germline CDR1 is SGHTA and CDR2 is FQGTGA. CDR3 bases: TGTGCCAGCAGCCGCGGCTCGAGCTCCTACGAGCAGTACTTC. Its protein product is CASSRGSSSYEQYF.

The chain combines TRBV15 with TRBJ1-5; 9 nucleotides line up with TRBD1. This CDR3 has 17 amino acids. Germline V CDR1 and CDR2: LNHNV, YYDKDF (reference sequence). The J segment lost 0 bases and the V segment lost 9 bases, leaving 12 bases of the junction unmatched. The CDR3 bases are TGTGCCACTTCCCTTACAGGGGGCGTCTATAGCAATCAGCCCCAGCATTTT. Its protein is CATSLTGGVYSNQPQHF. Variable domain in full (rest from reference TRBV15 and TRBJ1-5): DAMVIQNPRYQVTQFGKPVTLSCSQTLNHNVMYWYQQKSSQAPKLLFHYYDKDFNNEADTPDNFQSRRPNTSFCFLDIRSPGLGDTAMYLCATSLTGGVYSNQPQHFGDGTRLSIL.

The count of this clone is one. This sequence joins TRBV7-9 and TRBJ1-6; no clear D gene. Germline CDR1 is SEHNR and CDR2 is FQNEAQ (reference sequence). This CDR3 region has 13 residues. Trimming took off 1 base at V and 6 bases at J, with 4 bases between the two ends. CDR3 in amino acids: CASSLERNSPLHF. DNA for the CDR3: TGTGCCAGCAGCTTAGAGCGTAATTCACCCCTCCACTTT.

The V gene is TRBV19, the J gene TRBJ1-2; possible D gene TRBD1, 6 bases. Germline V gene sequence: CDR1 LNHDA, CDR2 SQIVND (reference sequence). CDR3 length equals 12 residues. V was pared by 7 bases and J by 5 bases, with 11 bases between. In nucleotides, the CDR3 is TGTGCCAGTAATGAAGGGGGATATGGCTACACCTTC. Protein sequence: CASNEGGYGYTF.